These T cell receptor beta chains were read from a single sample in a study of cytomegalovirus exposure and HLA in healthy donors. Assay used: immunoSEQ multiplex PCR; TCRdb lists only in-frame clones, some missing. Of 150,000 to 200,000 clones in the sample, about 80% are singletons; the top ten hold around 0.69%. Input material: PBMCs. These TCRs come from a woman in her 40s in good health and CMV-seronegative. Each CDR3 is given with its conserved first and last residue.

v_gene	len	j_gene	CDR3aa
TRBV5-1	14	TRBJ2-7	CASSLSLLAVEQYF
TRBV5-1	14	TRBJ2-3	CASMLRGTTDTQYF
TRBV29-1	14	TRBJ1-2	CSVEDRETGGGYTF
TRBV25-1	13	TRBJ2-5	CASSLAGSETQYF
TRBV18	15	TRBJ1-4	CASSPQQGSNEKLFF
TRBV27	14	TRBJ1-5	CASSSGYSNQPQHF
TRBV7-6	17	TRBJ2-7	CASSLDGTSGRSYEQYF
TRBV25-1	15	TRBJ2-3	CASSAGGRSTDTQYF
TRBV12-5	10	TRBJ2-7	CASAEEEQYF
TRBV19	14	TRBJ2-1	CASSKGSGSREQFF
TRBV30	14	TRBJ1-1	CAWSVPDRGREAFF
TRBV27	15	TRBJ2-3	CASSPLEPSTDTQYF
TRBV5-1	15	TRBJ2-7	CASSPGDRDRYEQYF
TRBV6-1	15	TRBJ2-2	CASRGTGEVTGELFF
TRBV9	16	TRBJ1-4	CASSPYEGQGMGKLFF
TRBV5-1	16	TRBJ2-3	CASSFGEGQLTDTQYF
TRBV7-2	15	TRBJ2-7	CASSFSSQGFYEQYF
TRBV9	15	TRBJ2-7	CASSEGQGVRFEQYF
TRBV2	13	TRBJ1-2	CASSEGTTYGYTF
TRBV4-1	16	TRBJ1-5	CASSPNPRGWNQPQHF
TRBV23-1	19	TRBJ2-7	CASPKRVNISGRGGDEQYF
TRBV4-1	13	TRBJ1-2	CASSQVGPYGYTF
TRBV21-1	17	TRBJ1-1	CASSKWGQGGSNTEAFF
TRBV27	15	TRBJ2-1	CASSLGGDRYNEQFF
TRBV5-1	14	TRBJ1-1	CASSLGQSNTEAFF
TRBV6-1	15	TRBJ2-5	CASSEARTSQETQYF
TRBV28	15	TRBJ2-2	CASSLTGGWTGELFF
TRBV4-2	17	TRBJ2-6	CASSQDSRFSGANVLTF
TRBV7-9	13	TRBJ1-1	CASSPDSNTEAFF
TRBV11-3	16	TRBJ2-5	CASSFPSSGGQETQYF
TRBV27	13	TRBJ2-1	CASKRTGANEQFF
TRBV7-8	14	TRBJ2-7	CASSLVQGVYEQYF
TRBV6-1	15	TRBJ2-1	CASSGRLAGTDEQFF
TRBV7-9	13	TRBJ1-2	CASSPGQFGGYTF
TRBV4-2	16	TRBJ1-4	CASSQEEGQGYEKLFF
TRBV18	16	TRBJ1-1	CASSPPRTRRNTEAFF
TRBV7-3	11	TRBJ2-6	CASSQANVLTF
TRBV7-9	14	TRBJ1-4	CASSADRPNEKLFF
TRBV5-1	18	TRBJ2-1	CASNGPPKGARSYNEQFF
TRBV27	13	TRBJ1-2	CASSPGPNYGYTF
TRBV6-4	16	TRBJ2-3	CASSERSGGGTDTQYF
TRBV5-1	15	TRBJ1-1	CASSLSAGSNTEAFF
TRBV9	16	TRBJ1-4	CASSVGSPGTSGKLFF
TRBV2	13	TRBJ2-1	CASRNNSYNEQFF
TRBV7-9	15	TRBJ1-2	CASSLETGLERGYTF
TRBV29-1	13	TRBJ1-2	CSVDRTGLGGYTF
TRBV11-2	18	TRBJ1-3	CASSSNPGQGARGNTIYF
TRBV7-8	15	TRBJ2-5	CASSLGVAGQETQYF
TRBV28	16	TRBJ2-1	CASREGLAGSYNEQFF
TRBV19	15	TRBJ1-2	CASSKTGVSIYGYTF
TRBV5-1	15	TRBJ1-2	CASSPSGQMDYGYTF
TRBV19	13	TRBJ1-1	CASRDRENTEAFF
TRBV5-3	17	TRBJ2-2	CARSATEREGVVGELFF
TRBV30	13	TRBJ1-4	CAWSGTVGEKLFF